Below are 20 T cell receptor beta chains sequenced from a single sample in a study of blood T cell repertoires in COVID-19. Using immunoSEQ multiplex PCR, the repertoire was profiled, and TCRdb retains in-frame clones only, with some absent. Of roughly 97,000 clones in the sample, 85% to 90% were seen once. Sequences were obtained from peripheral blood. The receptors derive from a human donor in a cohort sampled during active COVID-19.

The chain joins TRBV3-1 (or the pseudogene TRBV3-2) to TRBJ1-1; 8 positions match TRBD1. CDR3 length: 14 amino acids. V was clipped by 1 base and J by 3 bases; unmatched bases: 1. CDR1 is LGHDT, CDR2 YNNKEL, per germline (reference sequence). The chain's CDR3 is CASSQGTGHTEAFF. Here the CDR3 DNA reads TGTGCCAGCAGCCAAGGGACAGGGCACACTGAAGCTTTCTTT.

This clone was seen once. This CDR3 is CASSLSPPGQGSYEQYF. In DNA, the CDR3 is TGCGCCAGCAGCTTGTCCCCACCGGGACAGGGGTCCTACGAGCAGTACTTC. The gene calls are TRBV5-1 and TRBJ2-7; 10 positions match TRBD1. This CDR3 comprises 17 residues. J lost 1 base, V lost 1 base, and 8 bases had no gene match. Germline V lookup: CDR1 SGHRS, CDR2 YFSETQ. Drawing the rest from reference TRBV5-1 and TRBJ2-7, the complete variable domain is KAGVTQTPRYLIKTRGQQVTLSCSPISGHRSVSWYQQTPGQGLQFLFEYFSETQRNKGNFPGRFSGRQFSNSRSEMNVSTLELGDSALYLCASSLSPPGQGSYEQYFGPGTRLTVT.

The CDR3, as DNA: TGTGCCATCAGTGAGTCCGCAGATATCTATGGCTACACCTTC. Amino acids: CAISESADIYGYTF. V usage is TRBV10-3 and J usage is TRBJ1-2; the D is unclear. Per germline, CDR1 ENHRY and CDR2 SYGVKD. This CDR3 is 14 amino acids long. Trimming removed 0 bases from V and 4 bases from J, with 9 bases in between.

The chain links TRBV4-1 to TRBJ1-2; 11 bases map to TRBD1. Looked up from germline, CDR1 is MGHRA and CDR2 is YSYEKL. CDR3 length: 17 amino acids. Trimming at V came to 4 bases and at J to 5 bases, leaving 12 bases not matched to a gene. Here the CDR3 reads CASSLTFGQGALYGYTF. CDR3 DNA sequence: TGCGCCAGCAGCCTAACCTTTGGACAGGGGGCACTTTATGGCTACACCTTC.

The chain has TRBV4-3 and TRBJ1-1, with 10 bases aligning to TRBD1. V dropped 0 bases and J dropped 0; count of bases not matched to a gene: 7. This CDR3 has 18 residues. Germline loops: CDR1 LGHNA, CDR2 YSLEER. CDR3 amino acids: CASSQDYGTGVLNTEAFF. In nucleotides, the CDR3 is TGCGCCAGCAGCCAAGATTACGGGACAGGGGTTTTGAACACTGAAGCTTTCTTT.

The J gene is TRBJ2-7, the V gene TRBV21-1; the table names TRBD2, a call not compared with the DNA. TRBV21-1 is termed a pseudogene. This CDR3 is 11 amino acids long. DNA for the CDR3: TGTGCCACCGGGGGGGGTTACGAGCAGTACTTC. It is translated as CATGGGYEQYF.

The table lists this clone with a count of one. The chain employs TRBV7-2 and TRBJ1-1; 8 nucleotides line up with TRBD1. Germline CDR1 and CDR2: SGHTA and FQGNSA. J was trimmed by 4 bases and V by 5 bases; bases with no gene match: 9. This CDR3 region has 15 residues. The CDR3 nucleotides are TGTGCCAGCAGCCGCAAGACAGGGGAAGGCACTGAAGCTTTCTTT. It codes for CASSRKTGEGTEAFF. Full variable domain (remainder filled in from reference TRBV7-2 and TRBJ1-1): GAGVSQSPSNKVTEKGKDVELRCDPISGHTALYWYRQSLGQGLEFLIYFQGNSAPDKSGLPSDRFSAERTGGSVSTLTIQRTQQEDSAVYLCASSRKTGEGTEAFFGQGTRLTVV.

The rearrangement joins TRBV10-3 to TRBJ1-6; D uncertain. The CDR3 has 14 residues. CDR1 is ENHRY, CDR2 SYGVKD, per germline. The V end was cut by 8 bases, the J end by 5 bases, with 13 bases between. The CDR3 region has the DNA TGTGCCATCTCTTGGTCCGGGAATAATTCACCCCTCCACTTT. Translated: CAISWSGNNSPLHF.

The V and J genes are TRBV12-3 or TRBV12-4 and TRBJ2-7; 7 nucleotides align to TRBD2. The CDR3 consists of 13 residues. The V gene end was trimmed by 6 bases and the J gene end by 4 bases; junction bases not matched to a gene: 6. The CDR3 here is CASRGGERYEQYF. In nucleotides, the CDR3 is TGTGCCAGCAGGGGGGGGGAGCGGTACGAGCAGTACTTC.

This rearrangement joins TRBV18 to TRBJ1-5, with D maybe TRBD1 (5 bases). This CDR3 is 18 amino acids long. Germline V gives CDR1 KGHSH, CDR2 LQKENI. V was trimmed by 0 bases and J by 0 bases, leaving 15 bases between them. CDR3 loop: CASSPPSQGPNSNQPQHF. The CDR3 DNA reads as TGTGCCAGCTCACCACCGAGCCAGGGCCCTAATAGCAATCAGCCCCAGCATTTT. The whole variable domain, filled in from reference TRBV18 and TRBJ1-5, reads NAGVMQNPRHLVRRRGQEARLRCSPMKGHSHVYWYRQLPEEGLKFMVYLQKENIIDESGMPKERFSAEFPKEGPSILRIQQVVRGDSAAYFCASSPPSQGPNSNQPQHFGDGTRLSIL.

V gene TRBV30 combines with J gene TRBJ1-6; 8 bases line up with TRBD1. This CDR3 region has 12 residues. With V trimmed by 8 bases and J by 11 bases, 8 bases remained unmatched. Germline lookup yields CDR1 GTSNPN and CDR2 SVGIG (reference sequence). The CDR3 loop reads CAVGQVSTPLHF. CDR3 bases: TGTGCCGTGGGACAGGTCTCCACACCCCTCCACTTT.

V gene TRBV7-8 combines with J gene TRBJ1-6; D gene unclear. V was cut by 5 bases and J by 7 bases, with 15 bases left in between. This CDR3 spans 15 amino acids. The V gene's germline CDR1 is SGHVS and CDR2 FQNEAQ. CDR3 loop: CASSGRPAGNSPLHF. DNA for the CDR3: TGTGCCAGCAGCGGGAGGCCTGCGGGGAATTCACCCCTCCACTTT.

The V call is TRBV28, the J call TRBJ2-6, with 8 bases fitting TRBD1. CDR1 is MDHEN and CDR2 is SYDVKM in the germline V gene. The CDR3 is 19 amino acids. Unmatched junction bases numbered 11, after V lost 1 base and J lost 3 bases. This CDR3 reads CASSLYGAGGVGGANVLTF. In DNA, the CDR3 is TGTGCCAGCAGTTTATATGGGGCAGGGGGCGTGGGTGGGGCCAACGTCCTGACTTTC.

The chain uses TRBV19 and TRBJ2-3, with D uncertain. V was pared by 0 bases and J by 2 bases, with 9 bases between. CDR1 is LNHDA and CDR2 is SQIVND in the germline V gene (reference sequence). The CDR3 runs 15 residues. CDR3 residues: CASSIDDYSTDTQYF. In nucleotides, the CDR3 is TGTGCCAGTAGTATAGACGATTACTCCACAGATACGCAGTATTTT.

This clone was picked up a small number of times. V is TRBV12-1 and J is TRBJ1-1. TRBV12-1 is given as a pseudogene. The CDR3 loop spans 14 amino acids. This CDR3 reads CASSFPGGCTEAFF. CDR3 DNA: TGTGCCAGCAGCTTCCCGGGGGGTTGCACTGAAGCTTTCTTT.

CDR3 region: CSVSQGQYTGELFF. CDR3 nucleotide sequence: TGCAGCGTTAGCCAGGGACAGTACACCGGGGAGCTGTTTTTT. The V call is TRBV29-1, the J call TRBJ2-2; 7 bases are a match to TRBD1. Trimming at V came to 5 bases and at J to 3 bases, leaving 6 bases not matched to a gene. There are 14 residues in the CDR3. Germline-derived CDR1 and CDR2 are SQVTM and ANQGSEA.

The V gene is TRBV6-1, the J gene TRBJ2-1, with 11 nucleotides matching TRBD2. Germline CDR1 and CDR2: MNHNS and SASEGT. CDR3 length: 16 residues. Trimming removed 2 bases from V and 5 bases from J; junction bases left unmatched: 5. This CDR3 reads CASSESIAGGNNEQFF. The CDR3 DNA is TGTGCCAGCAGTGAATCAATAGCGGGGGGGAACAATGAGCAGTTCTTC.

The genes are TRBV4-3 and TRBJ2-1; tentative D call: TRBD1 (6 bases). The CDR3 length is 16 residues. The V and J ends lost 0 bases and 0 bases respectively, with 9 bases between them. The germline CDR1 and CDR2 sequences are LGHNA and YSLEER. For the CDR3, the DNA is TGCGCCAGCAGCCAAGAGACAGGTAGCTCCTACAATGAGCAGTTCTTC. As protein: CASSQETGSSYNEQFF.

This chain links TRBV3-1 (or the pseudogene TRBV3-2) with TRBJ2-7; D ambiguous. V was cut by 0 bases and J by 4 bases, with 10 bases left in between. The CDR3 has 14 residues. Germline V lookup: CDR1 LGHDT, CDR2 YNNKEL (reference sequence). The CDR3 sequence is CASSQETKRYEQYF. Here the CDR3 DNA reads TGTGCCAGCAGCCAAGAAACGAAGAGGTACGAGCAGTACTTC.

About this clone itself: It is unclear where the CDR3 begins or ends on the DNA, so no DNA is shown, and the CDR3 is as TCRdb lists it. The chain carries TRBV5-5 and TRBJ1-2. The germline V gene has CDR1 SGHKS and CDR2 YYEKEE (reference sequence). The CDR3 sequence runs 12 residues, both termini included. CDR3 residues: CASSLVGAGNTF.